The 7 T cell receptor beta chains in this list originate from one sample, sequenced in a study of cytomegalovirus exposure and HLA in healthy donors. This table comes from immunoSEQ multiplex PCR, and its TCRdb copy is limited to in-frame clones, with some not included. The data contain hundreds of thousands of clones, roughly 87% of them singletons. Input material: PBMCs. These receptors were taken from a woman between 18 and 30 years old in good health and CMV-seropositive.

V usage is TRBV7-2 and J usage is TRBJ1-2; D is unresolved. This CDR3 contains 12 residues. V lost 3 bases and J lost 5, with 7 bases in between. Germline CDR1 is SGHTA and CDR2 is FQGNSA. DNA of the CDR3: TGTGCCAGCAGCTTGGGAGGTTATGGCTACACCTTC. It yields the protein CASSLGGYGYTF.

In its sample, this clone was seen once. This chain joins TRBV5-1 and TRBJ2-5, with 8 positions matching TRBD2. This CDR3 comprises 15 residues. With V trimmed by 0 bases and J by 4 bases, 5 bases remained unmatched. Germline V gene lookup returns CDR1 SGHRS and CDR2 YFSETQ. The CDR3 DNA sequence: TGCGCCAGCAGCTTGGTACGGGGGGGGACAGAGACCCAGTACTTC. Translated, it gives CASSLVRGGTETQYF.

This clone was picked up one time. The rearrangement joins TRBV18 to TRBJ2-7; 14 nucleotides line up with TRBD2. This CDR3 spans 16 amino acids. The V gene's germline CDR1 is KGHSH and CDR2 LQKENI. Losses at the gene ends were 2 bases for V and 6 bases for J; bases not matched to a gene: 6. The CDR3 protein is CASSPGLAGGEGEQYF. CDR3 DNA: TGTGCCAGCTCACCAGGACTAGCGGGGGGCGAGGGCGAGCAGTACTTC.

This clone was counted only a few times. The rearrangement uses TRBV29-1 and TRBJ1-2; perhaps TRBD1 as D (5 bases). Germline values: CDR1 SQVTM, CDR2 ANQGSEA. V was shortened by 5 bases and J by 0 bases, with 7 bases between the two germline ends. The CDR3 is 12 residues long. CDR3 amino acids: CSVSGTNYGYTF. CDR3 nucleotide sequence: TGCAGCGTTTCAGGGACTAACTATGGCTACACCTTC. Drawing the rest from reference TRBV29-1 and TRBJ1-2, the complete variable domain is SAVISQKPSRDICQRGTSLTIQCQVDSQVTMMFWYRQQPGQSLTLIATANQGSEATYESGFVIDKFPISRPNLTFSTLTVSNMSPEDSSIYLCSVSGTNYGYTFGSGTRLTVV.

The CDR3 spells CASSIIAGPYGEEQYF. The CDR3 DNA sequence: TGTGCCAGTAGTATTATAGCGGGACCGTATGGGGAAGAGCAGTACTTC. The chain links TRBV19 to TRBJ2-7; 8 nucleotides agree with TRBD2. This CDR3 contains 16 residues. CDR1 LNHDA and CDR2 SQIVND come from the germline V gene (reference sequence). V lost 3 bases, J lost 7 bases, and 14 bases stayed unmatched.

The rearrangement uses TRBV27 and TRBJ2-7, with 8 positions matching TRBD1. The CDR3 sequence is 14 residues long. CDR1 is MNHEY, CDR2 SMNVEV, per germline (reference sequence). With 4 bases clipped from V and 2 bases from J, the junction kept 4 bases outside the gene matches. CDR3 nucleotides: TGTGCCAGCAGTTACGGACAGGGTACCTACGAGCAGTACTTC. As protein: CASSYGQGTYEQYF.

The gene calls are TRBV5-4 and TRBJ2-2; maybe TRBD2 (5 bases). The V end lost 4 bases, the J end lost 1 base, and 11 bases lay between the germline ends. CDR3 length: 15 residues. The V gene's germline CDR1 is SGHNT and CDR2 YYREEE (reference sequence). The CDR3 here is CASSPTGKNTGELFF. The DNA for the CDR3 is TGTGCCAGCAGCCCGACCGGGAAGAACACCGGGGAGCTGTTTTTT.